This T cell receptor beta chain was retrieved from a study of cytomegalovirus exposure and HLA in healthy donors. PCR used 60 Vbeta primers and 13 Jbeta primers. Sequenced by immunoSEQ multiplex PCR; TCRdb stores in-frame clones only, minus some. The sample contains just over 150,000 clones, roughly 79% of which appear only once. Study-wide findings and caveats: High specificity and sensitivity for cytomegalovirus status were reported for the classifier. Cytomegalovirus association was assigned to over 150 TCR beta chains. In a later analysis, several top co-occurrence clusters appeared linked to parvovirus B19, influenza, CMV and Epstein-Barr virus. Later analysis identified around 15,000 TCR beta sequences associated with HLA alleles, using a false discovery rate threshold of 0.05.

Germline assignment: CDR1 SGHTA and CDR2 FQGNSA. The V segment lost 5 bases and the J segment 3 bases; nucleotides outside the gene matches: 8. This CDR3 is 16 amino acids long. Points on this clone: Its cognate antigen is unknown.

The sample consisted of PBMCs. The rearrangement uses TRBV7-2 and TRBJ1-5, with 9 positions matching TRBD1. The receptor was derived from a woman aged 45-60 years in good health and CMV-seropositive. The CDR3 region has the DNA TGTGCCAGCAGCCCCCGGACAGGGGAGAACAATCAGCCCCAGCATTTT. Protein: CASSPRTGENNQPQHF.